These 5 T cell receptor beta chains were sequenced from one sample in a study of CD8 T cells in ankylosing spondylitis. TCRdb independently ran MiXCR on the 5' RACE reads; one entry per CDR3 protein. The table shows around 130,000 distinct CDR3 sequences, with about 6.5% occurring only once. Specimen: blood, either unsorted or a sorted T cell fraction (not recorded which). Source of these receptors: a male donor with ankylosing spondylitis or in good health (not recorded which).

This clonotype was detected many times. This chain connects TRBV5-5 to TRBJ1-1; D is unclear. Germline-derived CDR1 and CDR2 are SGHKS and YYEKEE (reference sequence). Trimming shortened V by 2 bases and J by 6 bases, and 11 bases separated the two germline ends. This CDR3 has 13 amino acids. CDR3 bases: TGTGCCAGCAGCTTTGACCGACCACCTGAAGCTTTCTTT. It codes for CASSFDRPPEAFF.

The chain has TRBV19 and TRBJ1-5, with D possibly being TRBD1 (5 bases). Trimming pared 3 bases from V and 7 bases from J, leaving 13 bases between. Per the germline V gene, CDR1 is LNHDA and CDR2 is SQIVND (reference sequence). The CDR3 has 14 residues. In nucleotides, the CDR3 is TGTGCCAGTAGTATTCTCGGCAGGGAGCAGCCCCAGCATTTT. Protein: CASSILGREQPQHF.

This clonotype has at least ten counts. The chain is built from TRBV5-1 and TRBJ2-2; no definite D call. Deletions cut 0 bases from V and 1 base from J, with 4 bases between. The CDR3 runs 14 residues. Per germline, CDR1 SGHRS and CDR2 YFSETQ. CDR3 in amino acids: CASSLAENTGELFF. The CDR3 DNA is TGCGCCAGCAGCTTGGCAGAGAACACCGGGGAGCTGTTTTTT.

This clonotype was seen many times. This chain links TRBV7-2 with TRBJ1-5; possible D gene TRBD1, 5 bases. The CDR3 runs 15 residues. The ends were cut back, 5 bases at V and 5 bases at J, with 16 bases in the middle. Germline CDR1 SGHTA, CDR2 FQGNSA. DNA of the CDR3: TGTGCCAGCAGCCTTGGTGGGGCGGGTGATCAGCCCCAGCATTTT. Protein sequence: CASSLGGAGDQPQHF.

This clonotype has a count of ten or more. This sequence joins TRBV19 and TRBJ2-2; D uncertain. With 6 bases removed from V and 0 bases from J, the gap between germline ends came to 14 bases. The CDR3 sequence is 16 residues long. CDR1 LNHDA and CDR2 SQIVND come from the germline V gene (reference sequence). CDR3 nucleotide sequence: TGTGCCAGTAGCCTCGCCGGGCCGCCGAACACCGGGGAGCTGTTTTTT. Protein: CASSLAGPPNTGELFF.